These T cell receptor beta chains were read from a single sample in a study of cytomegalovirus exposure and HLA in healthy donors. Profiling relied on immunoSEQ multiplex PCR, and the TCRdb table lists in-frame clones only, not all of them. This table holds about 130,000 clones, approximately 80% found once. The sequencing input was PBMCs. Every receptor here comes from a male donor in good health and CMV-seronegative. The CDR3 runs from the conserved cysteine through the conserved F or W. Fields, in order: J gene, clone size, V gene, D gene, CDR3 length, CDR3 protein, CDR3 DNA. D genes are given only for firm matches. The listing skips clone size in some rows; elsewhere it reads once, few, many or a size class.

J: TRBJ1-1
size: .
V: TRBV19
D: .
length: 17
CDR3: CASSIAGTNSMNTEAFF
DNA: TGTGCCAGTAGTATAGCCGGAACAAACAGTATGAACACTGAAGCTTTCTTT

J: TRBJ2-4
size: .
V: TRBV21-1
D: .
length: 13
CDR3: CARNGTGGNIQYF
DNA: TGTGCCAGGAACGGGACAGGGGGCAACATTCAGTACTTC

J: TRBJ1-2
size: .
V: TRBV9
D: .
length: 14
CDR3: CASSVDGSSGGYTF
DNA: TGTGCCAGCAGCGTAGATGGCAGTTCAGGAGGCTACACCTTC

J: TRBJ2-3
size: .
V: TRBV4-2
D: .
length: 15
CDR3: CASSQGASGTDTQYF
DNA: TGTGCCAGCAGCCAAGGGGCTAGCGGCACAGATACGCAGTATTTT

J: TRBJ1-1
size: .
V: TRBV6-5
D: .
length: 14
CDR3: CASSPLGVGTEAFF
DNA: TGTGCCAGCAGCCCCCTAGGGGTCGGCACTGAAGCTTTCTTT

J: TRBJ1-1
size: .
V: TRBV5-6
D: TRBD1
length: 15
CDR3: CASSIRDRGFTEAFF
DNA: TGTGCCAGCAGCATCCGGGACAGAGGTTTCACTGAAGCTTTCTTT

J: TRBJ2-2
size: .
V: TRBV2
D: .
length: 16
CDR3: CASRILGASNTGELFF
DNA: TGTGCCAGCAGAATCTTAGGGGCGTCGAACACCGGGGAGCTGTTTTTT

J: TRBJ2-7
size: once
V: TRBV9
D: .
length: 16
CDR3: CASSVGGEAGIWEQYF
DNA: TGTGCCAGCAGCGTAGGGGGAGAGGCAGGAATTTGGGAGCAGTACTTC

J: TRBJ1-2
size: few
V: TRBV6-1
D: .
length: 14
CDR3: CASSEGVNRYGYTF
DNA: TGTGCCAGCAGTGAGGGCGTAAATAGGTATGGCTACACCTTC

J: TRBJ2-1
size: .
V: TRBV27
D: .
length: 14
CDR3: CASSLSRDYNEQFF
DNA: TGTGCCAGCAGTTTATCGAGGGATTACAATGAGCAGTTCTTC

J: TRBJ2-2
size: .
V: TRBV2
D: .
length: 15
CDR3: CASSGLSSDTGELFF
DNA: TGTGCCAGCAGTGGACTCTCTAGCGACACCGGGGAGCTGTTTTTT

J: TRBJ1-5
size: few
V: TRBV2
D: .
length: 14
CDR3: CASSEINSNQPQHF
DNA: TGTGCCAGCAGTGAAATCAATAGCAATCAGCCCCAGCATTTT

J: TRBJ1-1
size: .
V: TRBV25-1
D: .
length: 17
CDR3: CASSDGGRGGGGTEAFF
DNA: TGTGCCAGCAGTGATGGGGGGCGAGGGGGGGGAGGCACTGAAGCTTTCTTT

J: TRBJ1-2
size: .
V: TRBV19
D: TRBD1
length: 14
CDR3: CASSTQGARYGYTF
DNA: TGTGCCAGTAGTACACAGGGGGCGAGGTATGGCTACACCTTC

J: TRBJ2-5
size: .
V: TRBV11-2
D: TRBD2
length: 15
CDR3: CASSLTGGYQETQYF
DNA: TGTGCCAGCAGCTTAACGGGGGGGTACCAAGAGACCCAGTACTTC

J: TRBJ2-3
size: .
V: TRBV7-9
D: .
length: 15
CDR3: CASSLLAGSTDTQYF
DNA: TGTGCCAGCAGCTTATTGGCGGGGAGCACAGATACGCAGTATTTT

J: TRBJ1-4
size: .
V: TRBV15
D: TRBD1
length: 15
CDR3: CATSSRTGLNEKLFF
DNA: TGTGCCACCAGCAGTCGGACAGGGCTTAATGAAAAACTGTTTTTT

J: TRBJ1-4
size: .
V: TRBV15
D: TRBD1
length: 17
CDR3: CATTGGLTGTANEKLFF
DNA: TGTGCCACCACAGGGGGGCTTACCGGGACAGCTAATGAAAAACTGTTTTTT

J: TRBJ2-1
size: .
V: TRBV4-3
D: TRBD1
length: 15
CDR3: CASSQGTGFYNEQFF
DNA: TGCGCCAGCAGCCAAGGGACAGGGTTTTACAATGAGCAGTTCTTC

J: TRBJ2-7
size: .
V: TRBV7-3
D: .
length: 13
CDR3: CASSLDSTYEQYF
DNA: TGTGCCAGCAGCTTAGACAGTACCTACGAGCAGTACTTC

J: TRBJ1-2
size: once
V: TRBV2
D: .
length: 13
CDR3: CASSPPNNYGYTF
DNA: TGTGCCAGCAGCCCCCCCAATAACTATGGCTACACCTTC

J: TRBJ2-7
size: .
V: TRBV4-1
D: TRBD2
length: 15
CDR3: CASSQGPSGSYEQYF
DNA: TGCGCCAGCAGCCAAGGGCCTAGCGGGTCCTACGAGCAGTACTTC

J: TRBJ2-6
size: .
V: TRBV19
D: TRBD2
length: 18
CDR3: CASRWSVGGFSGANVLTF
DNA: TGTGCCAGTAGATGGTCGGTCGGGGGGTTCTCTGGGGCCAACGTCCTGACTTTC

J: TRBJ2-5
size: .
V: TRBV5-4
D: TRBD2
length: 16
CDR3: CASSSGLAGIQETQYF
DNA: TGTGCCAGCAGCTCGGGACTAGCGGGGATCCAAGAGACCCAGTACTTC

J: TRBJ1-2
size: .
V: TRBV19
D: .
length: 13
CDR3: CASSDLANYGYTF
DNA: TGTGCCAGTAGCGACTTGGCTAACTATGGCTACACCTTC

J: TRBJ2-7
size: .
V: TRBV29-1
D: .
length: 12
CDR3: CSVVRGRYEQYF
DNA: TGCAGCGTTGTGCGGGGGCGGTACGAGCAGTACTTC

J: TRBJ2-7
size: .
V: TRBV13
D: .
length: 15
CDR3: CASSLRGGSGYEQYF
DNA: TGTGCCAGCAGCTTAAGGGGGGGCAGTGGCTACGAGCAGTACTTC

J: TRBJ2-5
size: .
V: TRBV5-4
D: TRBD1
length: 16
CDR3: CASSLAPGQGMETQYF
DNA: TGTGCCAGCAGCTTGGCCCCGGGACAGGGAATGGAGACCCAGTACTTC

J: TRBJ1-5
size: .
V: TRBV11-2
D: .
length: 13
CDR3: CASSLGHSQPQHF
DNA: TGTGCCAGCAGCCTGGGACATTCTCAGCCCCAGCATTTT

J: TRBJ1-1
size: .
V: TRBV19
D: .
length: 15
CDR3: CASSMEATVATEAFF
DNA: TGTGCCAGTAGTATGGAGGCGACGGTGGCCACTGAAGCTTTCTTT

J: TRBJ2-5
size: .
V: TRBV18
D: TRBD2
length: 15
CDR3: CASSPGLAGAETQYF
DNA: TGTGCCAGCTCACCAGGACTAGCGGGAGCAGAGACCCAGTACTTC